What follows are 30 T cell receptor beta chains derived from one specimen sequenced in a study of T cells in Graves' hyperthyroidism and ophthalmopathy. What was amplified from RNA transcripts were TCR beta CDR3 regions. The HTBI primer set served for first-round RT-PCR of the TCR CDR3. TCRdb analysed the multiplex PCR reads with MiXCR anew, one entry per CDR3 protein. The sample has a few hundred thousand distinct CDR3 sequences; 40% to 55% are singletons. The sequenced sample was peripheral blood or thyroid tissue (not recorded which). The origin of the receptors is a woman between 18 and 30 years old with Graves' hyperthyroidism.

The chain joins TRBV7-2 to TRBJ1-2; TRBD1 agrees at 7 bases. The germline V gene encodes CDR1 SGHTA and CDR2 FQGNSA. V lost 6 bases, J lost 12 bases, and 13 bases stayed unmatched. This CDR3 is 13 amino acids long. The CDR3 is CASRFDPGTVNTF. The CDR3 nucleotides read TGTGCCAGCAGGTTCGATCCCGGGACAGTGAACACCTTC.

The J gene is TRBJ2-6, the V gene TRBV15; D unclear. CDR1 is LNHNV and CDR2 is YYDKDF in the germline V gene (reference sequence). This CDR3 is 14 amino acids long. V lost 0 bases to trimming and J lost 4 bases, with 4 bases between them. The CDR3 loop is CATSRDKGANVLTF. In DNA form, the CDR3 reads TGTGCCACCAGCAGAGATAAGGGGGCCAACGTCCTGACTTTC.

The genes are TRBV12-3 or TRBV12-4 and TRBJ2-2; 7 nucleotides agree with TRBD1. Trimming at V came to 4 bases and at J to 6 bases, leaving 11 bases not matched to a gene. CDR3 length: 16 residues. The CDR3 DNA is TGTGCCAGCAGTTACTCGCCCAGGGGGATGCCCGGGGAGCTGTTTTTT. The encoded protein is CASSYSPRGMPGELFF.

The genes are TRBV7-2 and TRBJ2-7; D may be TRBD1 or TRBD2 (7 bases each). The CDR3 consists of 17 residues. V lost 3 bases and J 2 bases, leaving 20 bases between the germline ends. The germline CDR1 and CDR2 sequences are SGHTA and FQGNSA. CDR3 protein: CASSFPLATGPTYEQYF. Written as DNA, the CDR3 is TGTGCCAGCAGCTTCCCACTAGCGACAGGGCCAACCTACGAGCAGTACTTC. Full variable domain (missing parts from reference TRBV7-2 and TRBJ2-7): GAGVSQSPSNKVTEKGKDVELRCDPISGHTALYWYRQSLGQGLEFLIYFQGNSAPDKSGLPSDRFSAERTGGSVSTLTIQRTQQEDSAVYLCASSFPLATGPTYEQYFGPGTRLTVT.

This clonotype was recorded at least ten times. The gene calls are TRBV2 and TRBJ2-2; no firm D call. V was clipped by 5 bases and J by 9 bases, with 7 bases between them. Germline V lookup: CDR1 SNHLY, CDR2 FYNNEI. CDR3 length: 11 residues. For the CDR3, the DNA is TGTGCCAGCAGTCTAGTCAGGGAGCTGTTTTTT. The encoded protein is CASSLVRELFF.

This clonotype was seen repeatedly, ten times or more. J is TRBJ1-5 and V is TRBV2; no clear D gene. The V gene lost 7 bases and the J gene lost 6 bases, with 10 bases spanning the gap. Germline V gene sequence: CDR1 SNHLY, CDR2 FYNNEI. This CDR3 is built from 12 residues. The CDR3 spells CASTEEGQPQHF. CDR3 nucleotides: TGTGCCAGCACGGAGGAGGGTCAGCCCCAGCATTTT.

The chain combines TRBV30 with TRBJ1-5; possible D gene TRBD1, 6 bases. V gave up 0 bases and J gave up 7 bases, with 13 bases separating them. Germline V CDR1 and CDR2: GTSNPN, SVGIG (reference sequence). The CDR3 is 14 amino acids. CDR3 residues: CAWSVGGRIQPQHF. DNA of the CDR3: TGTGCCTGGAGTGTAGGGGGGAGGATCCAGCCCCAGCATTTT.

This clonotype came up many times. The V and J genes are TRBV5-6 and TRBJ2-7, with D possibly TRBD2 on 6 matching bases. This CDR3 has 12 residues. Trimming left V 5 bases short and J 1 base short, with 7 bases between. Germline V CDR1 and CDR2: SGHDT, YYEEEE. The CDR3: CASRGGSYEQYF. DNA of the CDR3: TGTGCCAGCAGGGGGGGTTCCTACGAGCAGTACTTC. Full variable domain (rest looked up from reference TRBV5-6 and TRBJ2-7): DAGVTQSPTHLIKTRGQQVTLRCSPKSGHDTVSWYQQALGQGPQFIFQYYEEEERQRGNFPDRFSGHQFPNYSSELNVNALLLGDSALYLCASRGGSYEQYFGPGTRLTVT.

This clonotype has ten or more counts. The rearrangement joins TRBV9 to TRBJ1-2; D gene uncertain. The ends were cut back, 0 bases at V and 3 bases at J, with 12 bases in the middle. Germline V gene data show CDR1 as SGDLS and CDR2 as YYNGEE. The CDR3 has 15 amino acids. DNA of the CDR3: TGTGCCAGCAGCGTAGAGGCCCGCGGCCACTATGGCTACACCTTC. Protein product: CASSVEARGHYGYTF.

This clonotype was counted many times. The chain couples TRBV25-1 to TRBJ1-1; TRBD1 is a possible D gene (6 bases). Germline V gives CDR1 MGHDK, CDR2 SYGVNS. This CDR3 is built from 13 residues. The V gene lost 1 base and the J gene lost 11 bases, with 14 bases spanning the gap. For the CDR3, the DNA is TGTGCCAGCAGTGAATTGGGGGGCCATGGCGCTTTCTTT. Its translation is CASSELGGHGAFF.

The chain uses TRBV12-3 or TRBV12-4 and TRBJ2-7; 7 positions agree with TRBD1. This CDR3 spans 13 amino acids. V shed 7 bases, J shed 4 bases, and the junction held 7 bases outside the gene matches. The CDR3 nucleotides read TGTGCCAGCACCAAGACAGGGCCGTACGAGCAGTACTTC. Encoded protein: CASTKTGPYEQYF.

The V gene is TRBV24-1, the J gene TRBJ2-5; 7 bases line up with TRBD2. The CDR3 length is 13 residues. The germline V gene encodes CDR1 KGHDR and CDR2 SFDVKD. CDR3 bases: TGTGCTACACTAGCGCTTTTACAAGAGACCCAGTACTTC. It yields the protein CATLALLQETQYF.

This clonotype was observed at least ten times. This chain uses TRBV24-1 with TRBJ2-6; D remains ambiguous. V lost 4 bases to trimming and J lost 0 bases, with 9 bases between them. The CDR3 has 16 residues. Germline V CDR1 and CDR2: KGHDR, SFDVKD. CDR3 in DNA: TGTGCCACCAGTGAATGGTCCAGCTCTGGGGCCAACGTCCTGACTTTC. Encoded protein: CATSEWSSSGANVLTF.

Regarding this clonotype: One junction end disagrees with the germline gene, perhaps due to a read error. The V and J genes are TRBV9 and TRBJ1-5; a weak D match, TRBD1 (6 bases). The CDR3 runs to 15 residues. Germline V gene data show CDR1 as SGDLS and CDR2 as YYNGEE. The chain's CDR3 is CASSVAGDLFAPQHF. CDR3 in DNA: TGTGCCAGCAGTGTAGCAGGGGACTTGTTCGCGCCCCAGCATTTT.

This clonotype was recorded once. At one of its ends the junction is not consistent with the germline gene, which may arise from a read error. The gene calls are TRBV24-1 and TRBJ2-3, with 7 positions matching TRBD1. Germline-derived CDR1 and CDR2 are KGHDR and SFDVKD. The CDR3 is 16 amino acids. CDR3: CAASDPTGDRVDTQYF. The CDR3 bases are TGTGCCGCCAGTGATCCTACAGGGGACCGAGTGGATACGCAGTATTTT.

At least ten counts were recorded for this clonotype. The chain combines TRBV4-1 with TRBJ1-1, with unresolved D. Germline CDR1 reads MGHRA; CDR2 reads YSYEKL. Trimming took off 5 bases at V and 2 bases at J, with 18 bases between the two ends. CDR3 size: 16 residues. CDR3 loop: CASSKDGARANTEAFF. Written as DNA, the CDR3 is TGCGCCAGCAGCAAGGATGGTGCGAGAGCCAACACTGAAGCTTTCTTT.

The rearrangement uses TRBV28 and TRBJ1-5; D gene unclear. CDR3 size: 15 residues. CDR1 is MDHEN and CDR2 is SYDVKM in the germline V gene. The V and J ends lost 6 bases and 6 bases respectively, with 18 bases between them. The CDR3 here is CASSYDGIGSQPQHF. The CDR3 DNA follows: TGTGCCAGCAGCTATGACGGGATAGGTAGTCAGCCCCAGCATTTT.

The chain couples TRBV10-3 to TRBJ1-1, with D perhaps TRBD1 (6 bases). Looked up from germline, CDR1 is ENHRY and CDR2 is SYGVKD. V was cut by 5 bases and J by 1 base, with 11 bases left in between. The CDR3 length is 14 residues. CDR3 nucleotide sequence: TGTGCCATCAGTTTAGCGGGACAGAACACTGAAGCTTTCTTT. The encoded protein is CAISLAGQNTEAFF.

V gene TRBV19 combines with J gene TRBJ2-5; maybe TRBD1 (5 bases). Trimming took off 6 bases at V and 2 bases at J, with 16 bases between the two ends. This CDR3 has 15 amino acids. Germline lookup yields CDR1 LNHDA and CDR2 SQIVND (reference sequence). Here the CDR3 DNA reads TGTGCCAGTAGATCTGGCAGGGTGTCGCAAGAGACCCAGTACTTC. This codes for CASRSGRVSQETQYF. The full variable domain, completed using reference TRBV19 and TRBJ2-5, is DGGITQSPKYLFRKEGQNVTLSCEQNLNHDAMYWYRQDPGQGLRLIYYSQIVNDFQKGDIAEGYSVSREKKESFPLTVTSAQKNPTAFYLCASRSGRVSQETQYFGPGTRLLVL.

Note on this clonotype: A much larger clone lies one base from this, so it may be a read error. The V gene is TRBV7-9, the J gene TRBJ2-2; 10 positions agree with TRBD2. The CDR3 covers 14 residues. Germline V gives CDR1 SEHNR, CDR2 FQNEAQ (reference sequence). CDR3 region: CASASGRAAGELVF. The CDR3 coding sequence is TGTGCCAGCGCGAGCGGGAGGGCCGCCGGGGAGCTGGTTTTT.

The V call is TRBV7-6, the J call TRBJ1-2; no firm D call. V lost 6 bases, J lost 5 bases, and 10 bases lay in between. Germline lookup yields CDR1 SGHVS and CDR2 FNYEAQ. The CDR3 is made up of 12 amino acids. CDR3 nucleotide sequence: TGTGCCAGCAGAGATCCCCGATATGGCTACACCTTC. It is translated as CASRDPRYGYTF. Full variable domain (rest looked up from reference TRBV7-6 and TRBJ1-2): GAGVSQSPRYKVTKRGQDVALRCDPISGHVSLYWYRQALGQGPEFLTYFNYEAQQDKSGLPNDRFSAERPEGSISTLTIQRTEQRDSAMYRCASRDPRYGYTFGSGTRLTVV.

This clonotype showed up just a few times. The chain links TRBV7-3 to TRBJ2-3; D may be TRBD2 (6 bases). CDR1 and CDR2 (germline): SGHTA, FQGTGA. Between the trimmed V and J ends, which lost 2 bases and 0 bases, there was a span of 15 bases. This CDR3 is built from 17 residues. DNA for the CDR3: TGTGCCAGCAGCTTACGGGGAGGAAGAGGAAGCACAGATACGCAGTATTTT. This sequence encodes CASSLRGGRGSTDTQYF.

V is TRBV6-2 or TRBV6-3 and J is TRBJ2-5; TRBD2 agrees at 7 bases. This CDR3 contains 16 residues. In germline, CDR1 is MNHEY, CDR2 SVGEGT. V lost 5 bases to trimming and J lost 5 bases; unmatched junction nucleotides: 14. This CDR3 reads CASSTSLGGVRETQYF. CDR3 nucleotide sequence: TGTGCCAGCAGTACCTCCTTGGGGGGGGTGAGGGAGACCCAGTACTTC.

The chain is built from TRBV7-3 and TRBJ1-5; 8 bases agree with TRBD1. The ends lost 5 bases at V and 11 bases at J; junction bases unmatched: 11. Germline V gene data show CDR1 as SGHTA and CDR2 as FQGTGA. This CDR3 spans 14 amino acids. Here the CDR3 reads CASSPGQGRETQHF. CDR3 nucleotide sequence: TGTGCCAGCAGCCCCGGACAGGGACGAGAGACCCAGCATTTT.

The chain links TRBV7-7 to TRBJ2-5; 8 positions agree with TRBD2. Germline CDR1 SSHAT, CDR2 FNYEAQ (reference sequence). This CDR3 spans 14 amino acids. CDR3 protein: CASGTGGPQETQYF. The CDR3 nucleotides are TGTGCTAGCGGGACGGGAGGGCCCCAAGAGACCCAGTACTTC.

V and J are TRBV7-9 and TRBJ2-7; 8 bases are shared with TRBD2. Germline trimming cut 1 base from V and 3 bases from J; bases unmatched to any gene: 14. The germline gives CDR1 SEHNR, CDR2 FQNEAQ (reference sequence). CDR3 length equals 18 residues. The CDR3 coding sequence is TGTGCCAGCAGCTTAGGAGGGGGTAGCGGGACATTGGGCTACGAGCAGTACTTC. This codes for CASSLGGGSGTLGYEQYF.

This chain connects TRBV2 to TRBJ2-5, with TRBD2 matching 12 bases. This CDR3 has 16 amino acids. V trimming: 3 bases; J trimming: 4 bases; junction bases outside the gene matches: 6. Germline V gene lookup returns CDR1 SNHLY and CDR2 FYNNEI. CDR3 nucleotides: TGTGCCAGCAGTGAGCCCCGGGGACTAGCGGGAGAGACCCAGTACTTC. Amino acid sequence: CASSEPRGLAGETQYF.

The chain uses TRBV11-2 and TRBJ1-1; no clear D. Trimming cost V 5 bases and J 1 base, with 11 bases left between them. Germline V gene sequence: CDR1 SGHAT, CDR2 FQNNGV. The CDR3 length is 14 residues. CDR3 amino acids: CASSRESQNTEAFF. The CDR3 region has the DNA TGTGCCAGCAGCCGAGAAAGTCAGAACACTGAAGCTTTCTTT.

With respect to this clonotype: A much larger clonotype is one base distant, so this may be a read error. The CDR3, as DNA: TGTGCCATCAGTCCCCTGGGGACAGGGTATGGCTACACCTTC. The encoded protein is CAISPLGTGYGYTF. V usage is TRBV10-3 and J usage is TRBJ1-2, with 9 bases lining up with TRBD1. V was clipped by 5 bases and J by 5 bases; unmatched bases: 6. The CDR3 spans 14 residues. Germline CDR1 is ENHRY and CDR2 is SYGVKD.

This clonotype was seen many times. The CDR3 DNA reads TGTGCCACCAGCAGAGGGACAGGGAGCAGCTATGGCTACACCTTC. Translation: CATSRGTGSSYGYTF. The J gene is TRBJ1-2, the V gene TRBV15; 8 positions match TRBD1. Germline CDR1 LNHNV, CDR2 YYDKDF (reference sequence). The CDR3 consists of 15 residues. V shed 1 base, J shed 4 bases, and the junction held 5 bases outside the gene matches.